This record concerns one T cell receptor beta chain sequence. Its antigen has not been determined. The sample holds no much larger clone one base away, and base qualities are not on file. This record comes from a study of blood T cell repertoires in COVID-19 (TCRdb year 2020). A note on the overall study: The collaborator samples originated in the United States, Italy and Spain and spanned the acute and convalescent phases of COVID-19. The prospective study material was composed of cDNA or gDNA derived from T cells, B-cell-depleted T cells, or PBMCs. Deeply sampled blood TCRbeta repertoires from subjects exposed to, actively infected with, or recovered from COVID-19 were included in the dataset. The repertoires were made available in a free public database intended to serve as a resource for research on the immune response to SARS-CoV-2. Samples came from the ongoing ImmuneRACE study (first 160 participants) plus 1,254 subjects from 6 global collaborators. Sample metadata almost always included a de-identified subject ID, COVID-19 status, age in years and sex. Where available, HLA class I and class II types were taken from metadata supplied by the sample provider and were not determined by assay-based typing.

Spanning cysteine to phenylalanine, the CDR3 consists of 17 amino acids. The DNA shown is the 51-base CDR3, in frame from base 1. CDR1 is given as SGHDT and CDR2 as YYEEEE, both from the germline V gene. V is pruned by 4 bases and J by 1 base, leaving 9 bases of the junction without a gene match. Samples from volunteer blood donors who had recovered from COVID-19 were contributed by a second Seattle source. Each collaborating institution followed its own protocols to collect whole blood in K2EDTA tubes. For TCRbeta analysis, collaborators shipped samples in one of three forms: frozen whole blood, isolated PBMCs, or DNA extracted from either of those sample types. TCRbeta CDR3 regions were amplified from genomic DNA by means of the immunoSEQ Assay, a bias-controlled multiplex PCR. The published analysis was carried out like this. The number of nucleated cells in each sample was estimated by amplification of reference gene primers within the assay. Sequence reads were collapsed and filtered to measure the absolute abundance of every unique TCRbeta CDR3 rearrangement. For each sample, productive Simpson clonality was calculated by taking the square root of Simpson's diversity index across productive rearrangements. Entries here come from immuneACCESS through TCRdb and include only in-frame sequences with V and J called. Some clones fail to appear in such tables; in the studies checked, an unresolved V gene covers under half of the shortfall, and the cause of the remainder is unknown. That table gives V, J and clone size, and the DNA gave D and trimming. The sample table holds some 280,000 clones, of which around 90% were seen once. The ten most abundant clones make up 0.94% of the sample.

What the research found in general, with its limitations: Clinical and demographic metadata were provided uncurated, with the amount varying by source and participant.

The sequenced material came from peripheral blood. The receptor's source is a woman aged 40-49 years who had recovered from COVID-19. The receptor chain draws on TRBV5-6 and TRBJ2-2; 8 of the junction bases match TRBD1. The nucleotide sequence reads as follows: TGTGCCAGCAGCACCGAGACAGGGGACTGGAACACCGGGGAGCTGTTTTTT. This is translated as CASSTETGDWNTGELFF.